This T cell receptor (beta chain) was retrieved from a study of cytomegalovirus exposure and HLA in healthy donors. Study-level findings and limits: The presence/absence work took it that sequencing depth was about the same across donors.

The PCR made use of 60 Vbeta and 13 Jbeta primers. Repertoires were generated with immunoSEQ multiplex PCR, while TCRdb's copy carries only in-frame clones and drops some. The table shows roughly 290,000 clones, with around 80% occurring only once. The germline gives CDR1 ENHRY, CDR2 SYGVKD. V lost 6 bases to trimming and J lost 2 bases, with 23 bases between them. The length of the CDR3 is 17 residues. On this clone: No antigen is known for it.

Sequenced sample: PBMCs. V usage is TRBV10-3 and J usage is TRBJ2-7, with D possibly being TRBD2 (6 bases). This sequence was found in a girl aged 2-15 years in good health and CMV-seronegative. The DNA of the CDR3 is TGTGCCATCAGCGCACTAGTCGGGGGACGGCGAACCTACGAGCAGTACTTC. Translation gives CAISALVGGRRTYEQYF.